This entry is about one T cell receptor beta chain. This entry belongs to a study of T cells in localized non-small cell lung cancer. Per germline, CDR1 SGHAT and CDR2 FQNNGV. The CDR3 spans 15 residues. The trim removed 5 bases at V and 6 bases at J, leaving 12 bases unmatched. TCRdb's table, derived via immunoSEQ multiplex PCR, lists solely in-frame clones and lacks some. The sample shows approximately 67,000 clones, roughly 81% of them seen only once. This TCR came from an older female donor with stage I lung adenocarcinoma. This sequence joins TRBV11-2 and TRBJ2-5; 7 bases are shared with TRBD1. The sequences come from peripheral blood, collected before any cancer treatment. Here the CDR3 reads CASSQTGALWKTQYF. CDR3 nucleotide sequence: TGTGCCAGCAGCCAAACAGGGGCCCTCTGGAAGACCCAGTACTTC.